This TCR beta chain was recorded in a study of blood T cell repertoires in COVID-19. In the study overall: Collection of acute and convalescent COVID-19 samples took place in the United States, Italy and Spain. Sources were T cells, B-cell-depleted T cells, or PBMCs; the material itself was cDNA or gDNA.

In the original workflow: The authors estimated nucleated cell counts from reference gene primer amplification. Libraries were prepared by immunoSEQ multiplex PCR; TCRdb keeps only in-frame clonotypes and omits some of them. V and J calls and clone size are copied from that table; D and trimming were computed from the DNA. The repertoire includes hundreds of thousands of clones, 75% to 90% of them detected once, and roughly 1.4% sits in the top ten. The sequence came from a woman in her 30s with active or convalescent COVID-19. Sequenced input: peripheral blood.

CDR3 bases: TGCGCCAGCAGCCAAGTTGATAGACAGTTTGGTGACACCGGGGAGCTGTTTTTT. Its translation: CASSQVDRQFGDTGELFF. The rearrangement links TRBV4-1 to TRBJ2-2, with D perhaps matching TRBD1 (5 bases). The CDR3 loop spans 18 amino acids. From germline, CDR1 is MGHRA and CDR2 YSYEKL. Trimming stripped 1 base from V and 3 bases from J, with 18 bases between.